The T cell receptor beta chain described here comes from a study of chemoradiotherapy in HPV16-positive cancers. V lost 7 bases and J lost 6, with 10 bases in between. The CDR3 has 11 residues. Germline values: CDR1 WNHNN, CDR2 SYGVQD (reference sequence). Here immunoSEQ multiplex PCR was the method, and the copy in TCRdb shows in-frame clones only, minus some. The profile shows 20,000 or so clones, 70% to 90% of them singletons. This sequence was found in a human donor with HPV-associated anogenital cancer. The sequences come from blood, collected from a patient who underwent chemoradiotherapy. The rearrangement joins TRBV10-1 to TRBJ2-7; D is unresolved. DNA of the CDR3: TGCGCCAGCATTCTAAGGCGCGAGCAGTACTTC. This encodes CASILRREQYF.